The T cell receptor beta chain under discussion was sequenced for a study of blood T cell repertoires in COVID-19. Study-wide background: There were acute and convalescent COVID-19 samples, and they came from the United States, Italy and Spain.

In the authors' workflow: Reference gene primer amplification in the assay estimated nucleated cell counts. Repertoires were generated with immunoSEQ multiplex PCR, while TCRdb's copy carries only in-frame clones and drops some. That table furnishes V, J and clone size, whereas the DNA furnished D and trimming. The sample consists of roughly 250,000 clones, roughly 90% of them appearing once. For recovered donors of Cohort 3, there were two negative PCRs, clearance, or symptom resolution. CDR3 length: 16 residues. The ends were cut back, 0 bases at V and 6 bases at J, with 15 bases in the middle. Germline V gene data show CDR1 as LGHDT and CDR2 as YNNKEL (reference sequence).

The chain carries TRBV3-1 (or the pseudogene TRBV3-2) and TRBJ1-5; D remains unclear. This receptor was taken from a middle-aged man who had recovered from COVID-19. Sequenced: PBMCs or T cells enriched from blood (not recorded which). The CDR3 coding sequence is TGTGCCAGCAGCCAAGATCTTCCGCTCGCGGGTCAGCCCCAGCATTTT. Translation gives CASSQDLPLAGQPQHF.